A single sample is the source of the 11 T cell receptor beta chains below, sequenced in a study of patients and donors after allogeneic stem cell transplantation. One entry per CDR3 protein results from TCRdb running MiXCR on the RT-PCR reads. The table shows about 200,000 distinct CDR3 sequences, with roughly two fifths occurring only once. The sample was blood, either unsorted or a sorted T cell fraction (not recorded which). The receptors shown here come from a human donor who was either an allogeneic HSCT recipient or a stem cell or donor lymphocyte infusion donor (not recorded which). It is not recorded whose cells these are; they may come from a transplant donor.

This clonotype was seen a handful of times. CDR3 sequence: CASSFDAGTNYGYTF. The CDR3 DNA reads TGTGCCAGCAGCTTCGACGCCGGGACCAACTATGGCTACACCTTC. The rearrangement joins TRBV7-8 to TRBJ1-2, with D maybe TRBD1 (5 bases). Germline values: CDR1 SGHVS, CDR2 FQNEAQ. This CDR3 is 15 amino acids long. The germline V and J ends were trimmed by 3 bases and 2 bases, with 13 bases remaining between them.

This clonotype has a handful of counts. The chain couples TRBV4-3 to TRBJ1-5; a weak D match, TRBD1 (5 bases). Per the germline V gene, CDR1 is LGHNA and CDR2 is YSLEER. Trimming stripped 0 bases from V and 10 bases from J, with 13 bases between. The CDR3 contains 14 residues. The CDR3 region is CASSQDWRGCPQHF. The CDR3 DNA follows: TGCGCCAGCAGCCAAGATTGGCGGGGCTGTCCCCAGCATTTT.

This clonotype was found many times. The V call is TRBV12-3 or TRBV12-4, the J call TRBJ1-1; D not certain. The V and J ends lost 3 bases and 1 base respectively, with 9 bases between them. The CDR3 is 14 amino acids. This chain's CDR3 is CASSFPGRNTEAFF. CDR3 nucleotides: TGTGCCAGCAGTTTCCCCGGGAGGAACACTGAAGCTTTCTTT.

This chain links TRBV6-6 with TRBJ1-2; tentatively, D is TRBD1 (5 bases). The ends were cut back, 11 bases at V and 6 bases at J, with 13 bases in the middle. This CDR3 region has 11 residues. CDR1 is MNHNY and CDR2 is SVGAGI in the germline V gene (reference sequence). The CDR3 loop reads CAVQQAHGYTF. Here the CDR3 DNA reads TGTGCCGTCCAACAGGCCCATGGCTACACCTTC.

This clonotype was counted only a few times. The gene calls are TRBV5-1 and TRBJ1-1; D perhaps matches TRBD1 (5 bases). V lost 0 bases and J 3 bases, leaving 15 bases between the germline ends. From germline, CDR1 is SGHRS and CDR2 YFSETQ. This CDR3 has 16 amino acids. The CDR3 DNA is TGCGCCAGCAGCTTGGTTTTGGGGGTCACGGACACTGAAGCTTTCTTT. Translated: CASSLVLGVTDTEAFF.

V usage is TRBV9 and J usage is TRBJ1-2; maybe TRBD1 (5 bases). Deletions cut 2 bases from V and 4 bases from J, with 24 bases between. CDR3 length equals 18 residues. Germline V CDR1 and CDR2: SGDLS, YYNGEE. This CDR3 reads CASSVSRDSNLPTYGYTF. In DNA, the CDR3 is TGTGCCAGCAGCGTCTCCCGGGACTCCAACCTCCCTACCTATGGCTACACCTTC.

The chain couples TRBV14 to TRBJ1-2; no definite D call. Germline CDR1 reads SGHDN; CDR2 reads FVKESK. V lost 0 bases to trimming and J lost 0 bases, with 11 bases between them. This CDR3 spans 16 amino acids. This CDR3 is CASSQDWAAANYGYTF. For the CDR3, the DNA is TGTGCCAGCAGCCAAGACTGGGCAGCAGCTAACTATGGCTACACCTTC.

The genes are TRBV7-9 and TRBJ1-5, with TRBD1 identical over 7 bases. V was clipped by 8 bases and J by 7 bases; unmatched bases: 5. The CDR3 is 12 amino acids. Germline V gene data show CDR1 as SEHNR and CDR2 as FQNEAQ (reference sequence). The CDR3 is CASRTGDQPQHF. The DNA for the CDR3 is TGTGCCAGCCGGACAGGAGACCAGCCCCAGCATTTT.

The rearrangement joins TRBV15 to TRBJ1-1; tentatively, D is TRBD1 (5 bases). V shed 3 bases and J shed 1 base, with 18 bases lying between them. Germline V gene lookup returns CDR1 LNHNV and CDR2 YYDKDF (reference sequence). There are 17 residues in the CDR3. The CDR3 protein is CATSSPGFAPRNTEAFF. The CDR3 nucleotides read TGTGCCACCAGCAGCCCAGGGTTTGCACCCCGGAACACTGAAGCTTTCTTT.

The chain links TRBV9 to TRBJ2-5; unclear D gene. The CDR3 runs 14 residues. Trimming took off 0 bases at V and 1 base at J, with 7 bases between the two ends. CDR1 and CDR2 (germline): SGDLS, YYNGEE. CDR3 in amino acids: CASSVAAIQETQYF. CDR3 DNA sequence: TGTGCCAGCAGCGTAGCGGCGATCCAAGAGACCCAGTACTTC.

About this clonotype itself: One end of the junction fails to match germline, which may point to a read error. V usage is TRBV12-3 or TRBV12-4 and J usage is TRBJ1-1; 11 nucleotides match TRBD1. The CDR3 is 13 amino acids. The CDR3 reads CASSFQGQGAATF. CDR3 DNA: TGTGCCAGCAGTTTTCAAGGACAGGGGGCCGCAACCTTT.